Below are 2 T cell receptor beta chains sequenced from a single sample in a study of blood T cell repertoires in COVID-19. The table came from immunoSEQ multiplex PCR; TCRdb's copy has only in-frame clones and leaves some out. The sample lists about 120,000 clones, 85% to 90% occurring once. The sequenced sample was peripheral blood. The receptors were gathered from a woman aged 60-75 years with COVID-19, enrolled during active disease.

In DNA, the CDR3 is TGTGCCAGCAGTTACCTCTCCCAGGGCGGTAATCAGCCCCAGCATTTT. It codes for CASSYLSQGGNQPQHF. V gene TRBV6-6 combines with J gene TRBJ1-5, with TRBD1 as a possible D gene (5 bases). Germline V gene sequence: CDR1 MNHNY, CDR2 SVGAGI (reference sequence). Trimming removed 2 bases at V and 4 bases at J, with 15 bases between. The CDR3 covers 16 residues.

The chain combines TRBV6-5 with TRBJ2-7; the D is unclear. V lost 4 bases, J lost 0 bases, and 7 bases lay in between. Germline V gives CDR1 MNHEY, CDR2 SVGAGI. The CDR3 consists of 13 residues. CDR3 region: CASSLRSSYEQYF. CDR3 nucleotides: TGTGCCAGCAGTTTGAGGAGCTCCTACGAGCAGTACTTC.